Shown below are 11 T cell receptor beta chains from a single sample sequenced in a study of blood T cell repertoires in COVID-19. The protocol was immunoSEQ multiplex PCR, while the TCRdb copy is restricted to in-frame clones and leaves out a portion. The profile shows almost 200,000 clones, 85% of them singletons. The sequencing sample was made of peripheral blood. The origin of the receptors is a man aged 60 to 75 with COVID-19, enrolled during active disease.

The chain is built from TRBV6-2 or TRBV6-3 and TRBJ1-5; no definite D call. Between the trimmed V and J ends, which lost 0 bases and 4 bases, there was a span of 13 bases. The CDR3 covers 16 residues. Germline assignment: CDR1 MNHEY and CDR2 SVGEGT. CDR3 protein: CASSYSRGVGNQPQHF. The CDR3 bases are TGTGCCAGCAGTTACTCCCGCGGGGTAGGAAATCAGCCCCAGCATTTT.

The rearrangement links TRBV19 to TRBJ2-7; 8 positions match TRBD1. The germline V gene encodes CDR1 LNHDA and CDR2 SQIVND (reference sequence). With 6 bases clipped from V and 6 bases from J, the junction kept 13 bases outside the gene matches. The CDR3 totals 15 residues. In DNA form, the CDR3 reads TGTGCCAGTAGGAATCAAGGAGCACAGGGGGGCGAGCAGTACTTC. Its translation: CASRNQGAQGGEQYF.

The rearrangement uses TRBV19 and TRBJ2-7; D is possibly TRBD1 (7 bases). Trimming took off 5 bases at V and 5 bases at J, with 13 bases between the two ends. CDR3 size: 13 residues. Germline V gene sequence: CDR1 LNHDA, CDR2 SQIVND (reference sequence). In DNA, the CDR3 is TGTGCCAGTAGTCGTAGCAGGGGGGACGAGCAGTACTTC. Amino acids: CASSRSRGDEQYF.

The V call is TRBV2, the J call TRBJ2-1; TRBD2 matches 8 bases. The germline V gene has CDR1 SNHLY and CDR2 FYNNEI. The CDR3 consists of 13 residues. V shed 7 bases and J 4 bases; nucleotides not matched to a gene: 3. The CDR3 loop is CASKSGGYNEQFF. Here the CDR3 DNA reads TGTGCCAGCAAAAGCGGGGGTTACAATGAGCAGTTCTTC. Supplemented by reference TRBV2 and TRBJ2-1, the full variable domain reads EPEVTQTPSHQVTQMGQEVILRCVPISNHLYFYWYRQILGQKVEFLVSFYNNEISEKSEIFDDQFSVERPDGSNFTLKIRSTKLEDSAMYFCASKSGGYNEQFFGPGTRLTVL.

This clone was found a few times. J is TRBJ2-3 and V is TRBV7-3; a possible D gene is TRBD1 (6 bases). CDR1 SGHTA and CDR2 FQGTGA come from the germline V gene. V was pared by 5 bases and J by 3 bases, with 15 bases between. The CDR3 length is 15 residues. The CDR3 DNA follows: TGTGCCAGCAGCCCGCTTGGACAGTCGACAGATACGCAGTATTTT. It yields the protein CASSPLGQSTDTQYF. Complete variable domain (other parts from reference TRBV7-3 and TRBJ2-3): GAGVSQTPSNKVTEKGKYVELRCDPISGHTALYWYRQSLGQGPEFLIYFQGTGAADDSGLPNDRFFAVRPEGSVSTLKIQRTERGDSAVYLCASSPLGQSTDTQYFGPGTRLTVL.

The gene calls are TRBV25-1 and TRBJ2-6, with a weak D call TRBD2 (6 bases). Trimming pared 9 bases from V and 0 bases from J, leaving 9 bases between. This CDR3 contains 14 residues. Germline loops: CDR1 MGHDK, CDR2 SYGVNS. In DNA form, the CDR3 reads TGTGCCAGTGGGGACTCCTCTGGGGCCAACGTCCTGACTTTC. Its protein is CASGDSSGANVLTF.

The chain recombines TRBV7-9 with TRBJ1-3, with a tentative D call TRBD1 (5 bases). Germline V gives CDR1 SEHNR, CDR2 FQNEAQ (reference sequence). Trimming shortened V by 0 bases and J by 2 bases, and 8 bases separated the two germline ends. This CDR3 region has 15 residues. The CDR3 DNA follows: TGTGCCAGCAGCTTAGCGTCAGGGACTGGAAACACCATATATTTT. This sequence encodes CASSLASGTGNTIYF.

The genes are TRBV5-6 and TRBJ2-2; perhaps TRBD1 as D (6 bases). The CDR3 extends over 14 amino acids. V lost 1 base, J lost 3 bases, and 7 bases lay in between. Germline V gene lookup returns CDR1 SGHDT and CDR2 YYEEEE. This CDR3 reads CASSLRGYTGELFF. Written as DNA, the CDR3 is TGTGCCAGCAGCTTGAGGGGGTACACCGGGGAGCTGTTTTTT.

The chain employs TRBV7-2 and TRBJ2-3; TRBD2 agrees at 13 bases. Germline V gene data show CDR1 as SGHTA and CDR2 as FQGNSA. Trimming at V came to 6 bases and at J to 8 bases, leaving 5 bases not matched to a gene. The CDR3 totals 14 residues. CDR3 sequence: CASSPGLAGVTQYF. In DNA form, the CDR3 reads TGTGCCAGCAGTCCAGGACTAGCGGGAGTTACGCAGTATTTT. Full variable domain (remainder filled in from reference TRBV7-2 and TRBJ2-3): GAGVSQSPSNKVTEKGKDVELRCDPISGHTALYWYRQSLGQGLEFLIYFQGNSAPDKSGLPSDRFSAERTGGSVSTLTIQRTQQEDSAVYLCASSPGLAGVTQYFGPGTRLTVL.

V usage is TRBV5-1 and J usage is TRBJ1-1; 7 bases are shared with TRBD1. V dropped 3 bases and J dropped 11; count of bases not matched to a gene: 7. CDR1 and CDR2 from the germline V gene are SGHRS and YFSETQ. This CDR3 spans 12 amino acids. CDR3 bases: TGCGCCAGCAGCTACGACAGGGCTAGGGCTTTCTTT. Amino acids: CASSYDRARAFF.

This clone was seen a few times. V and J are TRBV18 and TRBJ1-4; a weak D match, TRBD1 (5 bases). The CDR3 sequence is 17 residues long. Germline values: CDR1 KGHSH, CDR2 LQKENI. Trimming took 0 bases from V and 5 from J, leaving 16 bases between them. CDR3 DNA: TGTGCCAGCTCACCACCGCGTTCGACAGACTTAAATGAAAAACTGTTTTTT. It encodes CASSPPRSTDLNEKLFF.